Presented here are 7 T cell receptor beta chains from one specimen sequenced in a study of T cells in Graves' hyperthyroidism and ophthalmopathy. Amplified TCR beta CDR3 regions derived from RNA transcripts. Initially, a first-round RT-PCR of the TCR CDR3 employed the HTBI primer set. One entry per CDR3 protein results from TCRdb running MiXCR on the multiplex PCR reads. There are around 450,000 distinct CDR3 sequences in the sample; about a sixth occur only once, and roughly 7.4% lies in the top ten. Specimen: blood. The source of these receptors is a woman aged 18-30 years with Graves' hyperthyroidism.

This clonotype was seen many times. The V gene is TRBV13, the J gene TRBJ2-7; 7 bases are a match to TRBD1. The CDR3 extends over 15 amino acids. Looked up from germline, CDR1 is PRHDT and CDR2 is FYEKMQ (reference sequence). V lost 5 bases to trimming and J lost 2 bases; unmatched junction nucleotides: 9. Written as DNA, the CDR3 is TGTGCCAGCAGCCGGCCCGGGACAGCAACCTACGAGCAGTACTTC. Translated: CASSRPGTATYEQYF.

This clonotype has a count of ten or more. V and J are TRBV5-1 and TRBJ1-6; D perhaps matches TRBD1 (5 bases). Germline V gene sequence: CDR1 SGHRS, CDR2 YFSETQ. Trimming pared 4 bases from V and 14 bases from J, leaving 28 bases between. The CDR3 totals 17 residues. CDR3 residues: CASSLAPRGAAQVALHF. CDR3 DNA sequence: TGCGCCAGCAGCCTGGCCCCGCGAGGGGCCGCCCAAGTTGCCCTCCACTTT.

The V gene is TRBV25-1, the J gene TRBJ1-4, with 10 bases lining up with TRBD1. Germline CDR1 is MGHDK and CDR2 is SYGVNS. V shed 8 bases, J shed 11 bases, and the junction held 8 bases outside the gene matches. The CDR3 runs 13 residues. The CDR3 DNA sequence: TGTGCCAGCGGCGACAGGGGGCCCGGGAAACTGTTTTTT. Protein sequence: CASGDRGPGKLFF.

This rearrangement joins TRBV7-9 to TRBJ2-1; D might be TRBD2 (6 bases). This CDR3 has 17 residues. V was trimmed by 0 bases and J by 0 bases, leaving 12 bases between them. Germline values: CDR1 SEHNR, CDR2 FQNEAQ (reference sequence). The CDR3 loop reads CASSLAAGLSSYNEQFF. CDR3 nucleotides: TGTGCCAGCAGCTTAGCGGCGGGGTTGAGCTCCTACAATGAGCAGTTCTTC.

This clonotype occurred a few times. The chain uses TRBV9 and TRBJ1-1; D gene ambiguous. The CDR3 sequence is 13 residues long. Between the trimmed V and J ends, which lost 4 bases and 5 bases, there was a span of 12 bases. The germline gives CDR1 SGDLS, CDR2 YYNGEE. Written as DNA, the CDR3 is TGTGCCAGCAGCCCCAGATTGGGAACTGAAGCTTTCTTT. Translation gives CASSPRLGTEAFF. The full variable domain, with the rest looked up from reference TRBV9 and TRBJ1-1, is DSGVTQTPKHLITATGQRVTLRCSPRSGDLSVYWYQQSLDQGLQFLIQYYNGEERAKGNILERFSAQQFPDLHSELNLSSLELGDSALYFCASSPRLGTEAFFGQGTRLTVV.

CDR3 DNA: TGTGCCAGCAGCGAGGGACTAGGTGCCCCAGATACGCAGTATTTT. It is translated as CASSEGLGAPDTQYF. V and J are TRBV9 and TRBJ2-3, with 8 bases identical to TRBD2. V lost 3 bases to trimming and J lost 4 bases; unmatched junction nucleotides: 7. Germline lookup yields CDR1 SGDLS and CDR2 YYNGEE. The CDR3 loop spans 15 amino acids.

The CDR3 reads CSARDSQGNSYEQYF. Here the CDR3 DNA reads TGCAGTGCTAGAGATTCCCAGGGGAATTCCTACGAGCAGTACTTC. The rearrangement joins TRBV20-1 to TRBJ2-7, with D maybe TRBD1 (6 bases). V lost 0 bases, J lost 1 base, and 13 bases lay in between. CDR1 DFQATT and CDR2 SNEGSKA come from the germline V gene (reference sequence). The CDR3 totals 15 residues.